This T cell receptor beta chain was sequenced in a study of CD8+ T cells in alopecia areata. For the study at large: Twice daily, treated patients received 5 to 10 mg of oral tofacitinib. Study-wide results and caveats: Sequencing of scalp samples also includes resident alphabeta T cells from normal skin.

CDR1 and CDR2 from the germline V gene are SEHNR and FQNEAQ (reference sequence). The junction had 8 bases not matched to a gene; V was cut back by 5 bases and J by 3 bases. The CDR3 sequence is 15 residues long. Treatment here: oral pan-JAK inhibitor, 5-10 mg twice daily. As the sequencing template, cDNA was produced by extracting RNA and reverse transcribing it. Only in-frame clones appear in the TCRdb table, and some are missing; sequencing was by immunoSEQ multiplex PCR. Here the sample spans about 100,000 clones, around 60% being singletons. A note on this clone: Its target is unknown.

The chain links TRBV7-9 to TRBJ2-7, with 9 nucleotides matching TRBD1. This TCR came from a human donor with alopecia areata. Material: CD8+ T cells sorted from blood, obtained at approximately week 60, from a patient treated with tofacitinib. For the CDR3, the DNA is TGTGCCAGCAGCCTAACCGGGACAGGGAACTACGAGCAGTACTTC. Protein product: CASSLTGTGNYEQYF.